The clone carrying this T cell receptor beta chain was detected only once. The data belong to a study of blood T cell repertoires in COVID-19. Study background: Sample material is recorded as cDNA or gDNA derived from T cells, B-cell-depleted T cells, or PBMCs.

Original data processing: Estimated nucleated cell counts came from reference gene primer amplification. Method: immunoSEQ multiplex PCR; TCRdb's copy keeps in-frame clones and lacks some. That table supplies the V and J calls and clone size; D and trimming were determined from the DNA. The sample records about 220,000 clones, 82% being singletons. The source material was peripheral blood. The TCR sequence derives from a woman aged 80 or older with acute or convalescent COVID-19.

This CDR3 reads CASSFGSGAMNTEAFF. CDR3 nucleotides: TGTGCCAGCAGCTTCGGGAGCGGCGCAATGAACACTGAAGCTTTCTTT. The chain has TRBV11-3 and TRBJ1-1; D gene unclear. Germline CDR1 and CDR2: SGHNT and YENEEA. The CDR3 has 16 amino acids. With 3 bases removed from V and 0 bases from J, the gap between germline ends came to 14 bases.